The 8 T cell receptor beta chains given below trace back to one sample, sequenced in a study of blood T cell repertoires in COVID-19. The table came from immunoSEQ multiplex PCR; TCRdb's copy has only in-frame clones and leaves some out. The table lists 400,000 to 500,000 clones, over 75% of them singletons, with 1.5% to 2% in the top ten. Sequences were obtained from PBMCs or T cells enriched from blood (not recorded which). The receptor set was obtained from a woman in her thirties or forties who had recovered from COVID-19.

The chain employs TRBV4-1 and TRBJ2-7; 10 bases agree with TRBD1. This CDR3 spans 17 amino acids. The V gene's germline CDR1 is MGHRA and CDR2 YSYEKL. Trimming took 1 base from V and 2 from J; bases not matched to a gene: 8. As DNA, the CDR3 is TGCGCCAGCAGCCAAGGGCTCCCGGGACAGGGGACCTACGAGCAGTACTTC. Amino acid sequence: CASSQGLPGQGTYEQYF.

This chain connects TRBV7-8 to TRBJ2-5; D might be TRBD2 (6 bases). The CDR3 sequence is 16 residues long. V dropped 4 bases and J dropped 3 bases, with 18 bases sitting between them. The V gene's germline CDR1 is SGHVS and CDR2 FQNEAQ. The CDR3, as DNA: TGTGCCAGCAGCTCCCCCCCGGGACTCACGGAAGAGACCCAGTACTTC. It encodes CASSSPPGLTEETQYF.

About this clone itself: Additional DNA sequences in this sample encode the identical CDR3. The rearrangement links TRBV5-6 to TRBJ2-7; 7 bases are shared with TRBD2. The J segment lost 4 bases and the V segment lost 0 bases, leaving 4 bases of the junction unmatched. In germline, CDR1 is SGHDT, CDR2 YYEEEE. The length of the CDR3 is 14 residues. DNA for the CDR3: TGTGCCAGCAGCTTGGGGACTAGTGGTTACGAGCAGTACTTC. Amino acid sequence: CASSLGTSGYEQYF.

The gene calls are TRBV6-2 or TRBV6-3 and TRBJ2-3, with 7 bases identical to TRBD1. The germline CDR1 and CDR2 sequences are MNHEY and SVGEGT. V trimming: 4 bases; J trimming: 3 bases; junction bases outside the gene matches: 10. This CDR3 has 16 residues. In nucleotides, the CDR3 is TGTGCCAGCAGTTGGGAAGACAGGGAGTGGACAGATACGCAGTATTTT. It is translated as CASSWEDREWTDTQYF.

This chain links TRBV7-2 with TRBJ2-7; D possibly corresponds to TRBD1 (6 bases). The CDR3 spans 15 residues. V lost 1 base to trimming and J lost 9 bases, with 19 bases between them. Looked up from germline, CDR1 is SGHTA and CDR2 is FQGNSA. The DNA for the CDR3 is TGTGCCAGCAGCTTAGTTCGGATGGGACATCTGGGGCAGTACTTC. It specifies CASSLVRMGHLGQYF.

CDR3 in amino acids: CATSTSGLAGVTDTQYF. The CDR3 nucleotides are TGTGCCACCAGCACCTCAGGACTAGCGGGAGTAACAGATACGCAGTATTTT. The chain is built from TRBV15 and TRBJ2-3; 13 nucleotides match TRBD2. The trim removed 4 bases at V and 3 bases at J, leaving 7 bases unmatched. The CDR3 length is 17 residues. CDR1 LNHNV and CDR2 YYDKDF come from the germline V gene (reference sequence). The whole variable domain, remainder taken from reference TRBV15 and TRBJ2-3, is DAMVIQNPRYQVTQFGKPVTLSCSQTLNHNVMYWYQQKSSQAPKLLFHYYDKDFNNEADTPDNFQSRRPNTSFCFLDIRSPGLGDTAMYLCATSTSGLAGVTDTQYFGPGTRLTVL.

The V and J genes are TRBV12-5 and TRBJ2-1, with TRBD2 as a possible D gene (6 bases). Germline CDR1 and CDR2: LGHNT and FRNRAP. Trimming stripped 5 bases from V and 10 bases from J, with 18 bases between. There are 14 residues in the CDR3. CDR3 coding DNA: TGTGCTAGTGGTCAGGGACTCTCCGACAGAGAGCAGTTCTTC. Residues: CASGQGLSDREQFF.

This chain links TRBV29-1 with TRBJ2-3, with 10 bases lining up with TRBD1. V trimming: 6 bases; J trimming: 0 bases; junction bases outside the gene matches: 9. Germline lookup yields CDR1 SQVTM and CDR2 ANQGSEA. The CDR3 totals 16 residues. CDR3 sequence reads: CSVGGTGDTSTDTQYF. The CDR3 DNA follows: TGCAGCGTCGGGGGGACAGGGGACACTAGCACAGATACGCAGTATTTT.